This TCR beta chain was captured by sequencing in a study of blood T cell repertoires in COVID-19. Libraries were prepared by immunoSEQ multiplex PCR; TCRdb keeps only in-frame clonotypes and omits some of them. The repertoire holds 95,000 to 150,000 clones, with approximately 85% as singletons. The V gene's germline CDR1 is SGHTA and CDR2 FQGNSA. CDR3 size: 16 residues. After removal of 1 base from V and 5 bases from J, the junction contained 10 bases not matched to a gene. Sequencing input: peripheral blood. This chain links TRBV7-2 with TRBJ2-7, with TRBD1 matching over 8 bases. This receptor was identified in a woman of 80 years or more with COVID-19, enrolled during active disease. CDR3 region: CASSLGRRRGLDEQYF. The CDR3 DNA reads TGTGCCAGCAGCTTAGGACGACGCAGGGGGCTGGACGAGCAGTACTTC.